This T cell receptor beta chain was documented in a study of PD-1 blockade in classical Hodgkin lymphoma. Clones were sequenced by immunoSEQ multiplex PCR, and TCRdb holds only the in-frame ones, with some missing. Among more than 85,000 clones, around nine tenths were seen once, and the ten largest hold around 19%. Time point in this sample: cycle 4 day 1 (C4D1), after 5 to 7 weeks of nivolumab. Relapse was seen in all patients after autologous stem cell transplantation, and brentuximab vedotin exposure was variable. The receptor's source is a human donor with classical Hodgkin lymphoma. This sample comprised peripheral blood mononuclear cells (PBMCs), obtained before the fourth cycle of nivolumab.

The CDR3: CASRRGTSYNEQFF. In DNA, the CDR3 is TGTGCCAGCAGACGGGGGACTAGTTACAATGAGCAGTTCTTC. The V and J genes are TRBV27 and TRBJ2-1; the match to TRBD2 covers 8 bases. Germline values: CDR1 MNHEY, CDR2 SMNVEV (reference sequence). The CDR3 is 14 residues long. Trimming cost V 6 bases and J 4 bases; bases outside gene matches: 5.